The 10 T cell receptor beta chains in this list originate from one sample, sequenced in a study of response to subunit inactivated influenza vaccine. One entry per CDR3 protein, called by TCRdb with MiXCR from the RT-PCR reads. The sample consists of 500,000 to 650,000 distinct CDR3 sequences, about 7.6% of them appearing once. This material consisted of PBMCs from blood, taken around 2 years after vaccination. These receptor sequences come from a man between 50 and 75 years old who received an inactivated influenza vaccine.

This clonotype was counted ten times or more. The rearrangement uses TRBV9 and TRBJ1-2; perhaps TRBD1 as D (6 bases). The CDR3 runs to 13 residues. CDR1 is SGDLS, CDR2 YYNGEE, per germline. V was clipped by 7 bases and J by 4 bases, with 14 bases between them. This CDR3 reads CASAPGQTYGYTF. Written as DNA, the CDR3 is TGTGCCAGCGCCCCGGGACAAACCTATGGCTACACCTTC.

This clonotype was detected a few times. The chain recombines TRBV12-3 or TRBV12-4 with TRBJ1-5; D is uncertain. The CDR3 contains 14 residues. V lost 3 bases and J 4 bases, leaving 10 bases between the germline ends. The CDR3 sequence is CASSFSSLNQPQHF. CDR3 coding DNA: TGTGCCAGCAGTTTCTCCAGCTTAAATCAGCCCCAGCATTTT.

This clonotype has more than one count but fewer than ten. The chain joins TRBV18 to TRBJ2-1; TRBD1 matches 8 bases. V gave up 3 bases and J gave up 8 bases; unmatched junction bases: 12. CDR3 length equals 16 residues. The V gene's germline CDR1 is KGHSH and CDR2 LQKENI. The CDR3 spells CASSPLRTGIIDEQFF. In DNA form, the CDR3 reads TGTGCCAGCTCACCGCTACGGACAGGGATTATCGATGAGCAGTTCTTC.

The chain carries TRBV4-3 and TRBJ2-3; 8 nucleotides agree with TRBD2. The CDR3 covers 16 residues. The ends lost 2 bases at V and 2 bases at J; junction bases unmatched: 6. CDR1 is LGHNA, CDR2 YSLEER, per germline. The CDR3 is CASSQSLAGHTDTQYF. The DNA of the CDR3 is TGCGCCAGCAGCCAATCCTTAGCGGGGCACACAGATACGCAGTATTTT.

This clonotype was observed a handful of times. This chain links TRBV6-2 or TRBV6-3 with TRBJ2-5; 9 bases fit TRBD1. The CDR3 length is 15 residues. Trimming cost V 5 bases and J 5 bases; bases outside gene matches: 9. The germline V gene has CDR1 MNHEY and CDR2 SVGEGT. In DNA, the CDR3 is TGTGCCAGCAGTGGACGGACAGGGGTCAGGGAGACCCAGTACTTC. It translates to CASSGRTGVRETQYF.

This clonotype has at least ten counts. CDR3 loop: CASSFDLIAGVETQYF. CDR3 DNA: TGTGCCAGCAGTTTTGATCTTATAGCGGGAGTAGAGACCCAGTACTTC. The chain has TRBV28 and TRBJ2-5, with 9 bases identical to TRBD2. From germline, CDR1 is MDHEN and CDR2 SYDVKM. The CDR3 contains 16 residues. The ends lost 3 bases at V and 4 bases at J; junction bases unmatched: 9.

The chain couples TRBV7-3 to TRBJ2-1; D perhaps matches TRBD2 (5 bases). The CDR3 covers 15 residues. The ends were cut back, 1 base at V and 7 bases at J, with 14 bases in the middle. Germline values: CDR1 SGHTA, CDR2 FQGTGA. This CDR3 is CASSLISAARNEQFF. The CDR3 nucleotides read TGTGCCAGCAGCTTAATTAGCGCTGCGAGGAATGAGCAGTTCTTC.

There are a few counts of this clonotype. The chain couples TRBV7-2 to TRBJ1-5; TRBD1 aligns across 8 bases. The length of the CDR3 is 15 residues. V trimming: 5 bases; J trimming: 7 bases; junction bases outside the gene matches: 10. The germline V gene has CDR1 SGHTA and CDR2 FQGNSA. The chain's CDR3 is CASSPRTGQGQPQHF. For the CDR3, the DNA is TGTGCCAGCAGCCCACGGACAGGGCAGGGACAGCCCCAGCATTTT.

For the CDR3, the DNA is TGTGCCAGCAGTGCCAGAGGACAGGGCTATGGCTACACCTTC. It is translated as CASSARGQGYGYTF. The chain is built from TRBV6-1 and TRBJ1-2; 8 bases map to TRBD1. This CDR3 comprises 14 residues. V was pared by 4 bases and J by 4 bases, with 5 bases of the junction left unmatched. Germline V gene lookup returns CDR1 MNHNS and CDR2 SASEGT.

This clonotype showed up just a few times. The genes are TRBV10-3 and TRBJ2-2; unclear D gene. This CDR3 is 12 amino acids long. V was cut by 5 bases and J by 2 bases, with 3 bases left in between. CDR1 and CDR2 from the germline V gene are ENHRY and SYGVKD. CDR3 DNA sequence: TGTGCCATCAGTTCCAACACCGGGGAGCTGTTTTTT. Its protein is CAISSNTGELFF.